Listed below are T cell receptor beta chains from one sample, sequenced in a study of human T cells and chemical hapten exposure. TCRdb reanalysed the RACE reads using MiXCR and keeps one entry per CDR3 protein. The top ten hold roughly 2% of the sample, which has around 150,000 distinct CDR3 sequences, 25% to 35% seen once. Sequencing used whole blood, obtained in connection with sensitization to the hapten diphenylcyclopropenone (DPC). The receptor set was obtained from a woman under 30 with alopecia areata. Some clones in this sample may be carry-over from other donors' samples. The CDR3 runs from the conserved cysteine through the conserved F or W.

j_gene: TRBJ2-7; v_gene: TRBV6-6; CDR3aa: CASAPEQYF
j_gene: TRBJ1-1; v_gene: TRBV12-3/TRBV12-4; CDR3aa: CASSNTAPFF
j_gene: TRBJ2-3; v_gene: TRBV28; CDR3aa: CASSTRAPTDTQYF
j_gene: TRBJ2-7; v_gene: TRBV4-1; CDR3aa: CASSLGLLRSYEQYF
j_gene: TRBJ1-3; v_gene: TRBV4-3; CDR3aa: CASSQVRGDQSSGNTIYF
j_gene: TRBJ1-3; v_gene: TRBV9; CDR3aa: CASSPLNGPLGSGNTIYF
j_gene: TRBJ2-1; v_gene: TRBV2; CDR3aa: CASRLYNEQFF
j_gene: TRBJ2-1; v_gene: TRBV10-3; CDR3aa: CAISESRGGADNEQFF
j_gene: TRBJ2-3; v_gene: TRBV21-1; CDR3aa: CASSKYSPRSPDTQYF
j_gene: TRBJ2-1; v_gene: TRBV20-1; CDR3aa: CSAPHLLGEQFF
j_gene: TRBJ2-7; v_gene: TRBV9; CDR3aa: CASSVGGTRSSEQYF
j_gene: TRBJ2-1; v_gene: TRBV4-2; CDR3aa: CASSARTAYDEQFF
j_gene: TRBJ2-7; v_gene: TRBV2; CDR3aa: CASRNGVEQYF
j_gene: TRBJ1-1; v_gene: TRBV28; CDR3aa: CASSLGQTNTEAFF
j_gene: TRBJ2-1; v_gene: TRBV5-1; CDR3aa: CASSVGGQLYNEQFF
j_gene: TRBJ2-7; v_gene: TRBV5-1; CDR3aa: CASSLETTGKEQYF
j_gene: TRBJ2-1; v_gene: TRBV7-9; CDR3aa: CASSFNEQFF
j_gene: TRBJ1-4; v_gene: TRBV27; CDR3aa: CASSSRTGEKLFF
j_gene: TRBJ1-5; v_gene: TRBV4-3; CDR3aa: CASSVGLNSQPQHF
j_gene: TRBJ2-7; v_gene: TRBV4-2; CDR3aa: CASSARQGDPYEQYF
j_gene: TRBJ2-1; v_gene: TRBV25-1; CDR3aa: CASSPRGSGDTYNEQFF
j_gene: TRBJ1-2; v_gene: TRBV29-1; CDR3aa: CSVAGQAAGYTF
j_gene: TRBJ2-3; v_gene: TRBV11-2; CDR3aa: CASSLVGSTGAWDTQYF
j_gene: TRBJ2-1; v_gene: TRBV7-3; CDR3aa: CASSSLAASYNEQFF
j_gene: TRBJ1-2; v_gene: TRBV24-1; CDR3aa: CATSDSGTAYGYTF
j_gene: TRBJ1-2; v_gene: TRBV4-3; CDR3aa: CASSQGPQNNYGYTF
j_gene: TRBJ1-4; v_gene: TRBV2; CDR3aa: CASSGTGKIEKLFF
j_gene: TRBJ1-4; v_gene: TRBV20-1; CDR3aa: CSALGRGEKLFF
j_gene: TRBJ1-2; v_gene: TRBV20-1; CDR3aa: CSARGGGGFPNYSYTF
j_gene: TRBJ1-2; v_gene: TRBV20-1; CDR3aa: CSARARGEIGYTF